This TCR beta chain was observed in a study of T cell changes during pregnancy in multiple sclerosis. Sequencing was performed with immunoSEQ multiplex PCR; in TCRdb, only in-frame clones are kept and a portion is missing. The sample records about 77,000 clones, about nine tenths being singletons. This CDR3 has 14 amino acids. V was pared by 1 base and J by 2 bases, with 9 bases between. Germline CDR1 GTSNPN, CDR2 SVGIG (reference sequence). The receptor comes from a female donor with multiple sclerosis, enrolled in a pregnancy study. Sequencing used peripheral blood, obtained before pregnancy. V usage is TRBV30 and J usage is TRBJ1-5, with a tentative D call TRBD1 (6 bases). Here the CDR3 DNA reads TGTGCCTGGAGTGCAGGGGTAGGCAATCAGCCCCAGCATTTT. Its translation is CAWSAGVGNQPQHF. Complete variable domain (other parts from reference TRBV30 and TRBJ1-5): SQTIHQWPATLVQPVGSPLSLECTVEGTSNPNLYWYRQAAGRGLQLLFYSVGIGQISSEVPQNLSASRPQDRQFILSSKKLLLSDSGFYLCAWSAGVGNQPQHFGDGTRLSIL.